The present entry profiles one T cell receptor (beta chain) with its context. What it binds is unknown. Germline V gene data show CDR1 as SGHVS and CDR2 as FNYEAQ. The ends were cut back, 0 bases at V and 10 bases at J, with 12 bases in the middle. CDR3 length: 13 amino acids. TCRdb analysed the RACE reads with MiXCR anew, one entry per CDR3 protein. The sample records 65,000 to 95,000 distinct CDR3 sequences, around 11% being singletons. This sample stems from a study of human T cells and chemical hapten exposure. As for the study in general: Patients, a majority of them female, were diagnosed with alopecia areata, totalis or universalis.

Whole-study findings and limits: No alteration of TCRs above 1 in 1000 frequency was seen with DPC sensitization.

As to time point: patch test 1, 2 weeks after DPC sensitization. Treatment here: therapeutic diphenylcyclopropenone sensitization with weekly scalp DPC. The receptor comes from a woman in her sixties with alopecia areata. Some clones in this sample may be carry-over from other donors' samples. This specimen consisted of whole blood, obtained in connection with sensitization to the hapten diphenylcyclopropenone (DPC). This chain joins TRBV7-6 and TRBJ1-1; D possibly corresponds to TRBD1 (5 bases). In DNA form, the CDR3 reads TGTGCCAGCAGCTTAGCGGGGGGACCGGTAGCTTTCTTT. As protein: CASSLAGGPVAFF.